Below, 14 T cell receptor beta chains from the same sample are listed, as sequenced in a study of tumour-infiltrating T cells in Burkitt lymphoma. This table comes from immunoSEQ multiplex PCR, and its TCRdb copy is limited to in-frame clones, with some not included. The table includes about 50,000 clones, 31% detected once. Sequenced sample: tumor tissue. The receptor source for this set is a human donor with Burkitt lymphoma.

This clone was seen only a few times. The rearrangement uses TRBV7-8 and TRBJ1-4; no firm D call. The CDR3 sequence is 14 residues long. In germline, CDR1 is SGHVS, CDR2 FQNEAQ. V dropped 2 bases and J dropped 8 bases, with 12 bases sitting between them. The CDR3 is CASSLSRGGEKLFF. The CDR3 DNA reads as TGTGCCAGCAGCTTATCCCGGGGTGGCGAAAAACTGTTTTTT.

This clone was recorded a few times. This chain connects TRBV10-3 to TRBJ2-7, with TRBD1 matching over 8 bases. CDR1 is ENHRY and CDR2 is SYGVKD in the germline V gene. The CDR3 consists of 14 residues. Trimming removed 1 base from V and 6 bases from J; junction bases left unmatched: 5. The CDR3 region is CAISEFSDRAEQYF. The CDR3 DNA is TGTGCCATCAGTGAGTTTTCGGACAGGGCCGAGCAGTACTTC.

CDR3 coding DNA: TGTGCCACATCGACTTTCTCCGAGCAGTACTTC. This gives the protein CATSTFSEQYF. The genes are TRBV6-6 and TRBJ2-7; no clear D. CDR1 and CDR2 from the germline V gene are MNHNY and SVGAGI (reference sequence). CDR3 length: 11 amino acids. V was trimmed by 10 bases and J by 6 bases, leaving 13 bases between them.

CDR3 nucleotides: TGCGCCAGCAGCCAAGATTGGGACGTAAGCTCCTACGAGCAGTACTTC. It is translated as CASSQDWDVSSYEQYF. The gene calls are TRBV4-3 and TRBJ2-7; D tentatively reads TRBD1 or TRBD2 (5 bases each). CDR1 is LGHNA, CDR2 YSLEER, per germline. V lost 0 bases, J lost 0 bases, and 12 bases lay in between. CDR3 length: 16 residues.

The rearrangement links TRBV4-3 to TRBJ2-7; TRBD2 agrees at 12 bases. Trimming removed 1 base from V and 5 bases from J; junction bases left unmatched: 9. Germline V gene lookup returns CDR1 LGHNA and CDR2 YSLEER. The CDR3 spans 17 residues. Here the CDR3 DNA reads TGCGCCAGCAGCCAAGTGGCCCCGGGACTAGCGGGCCACGAGCAGTACTTC. Amino acids: CASSQVAPGLAGHEQYF.

V is TRBV11-2 and J is TRBJ2-5, with TRBD1 identical over 12 bases. The CDR3 length is 16 residues. Germline loops: CDR1 SGHAT, CDR2 FQNNGV. V shed 6 bases, J shed 1 base, and the junction held 6 bases outside the gene matches. The CDR3 here is CASRRGQGASQETQYF. The DNA of the CDR3 is TGTGCCAGCAGAAGGGGACAGGGGGCCAGCCAAGAGACCCAGTACTTC.

The sample holds a few counts of this clone. The V call is TRBV5-6, the J call TRBJ2-5, with D unclear. V was trimmed by 4 bases and J by 2 bases, leaving 15 bases between them. CDR1 is SGHDT and CDR2 is YYEEEE in the germline V gene. The CDR3 has 15 residues. CDR3 bases: TGTGCCAGCAGCCACGGGTCCGGGCGGCAAGAGACCCAGTACTTC. Residues: CASSHGSGRQETQYF.

This rearrangement joins TRBV5-1 to TRBJ1-2; 10 bases map to TRBD1. This CDR3 has 15 amino acids. The germline V gene has CDR1 SGHRS and CDR2 YFSETQ. Trimming removed 3 bases from V and 0 bases from J; junction bases left unmatched: 2. For the CDR3, the DNA is TGCGCCAGCAGCTATGGGACAGGGGCTAACTATGGCTACACCTTC. Protein product: CASSYGTGANYGYTF. The entire variable domain, with the rest obtained from reference TRBV5-1 and TRBJ1-2, is as follows: KAGVTQTPRYLIKTRGQQVTLSCSPISGHRSVSWYQQTPGQGLQFLFEYFSETQRNKGNFPGRFSGRQFSNSRSEMNVSTLELGDSALYLCASSYGTGANYGYTFGSGTRLTVV.

The V call is TRBV11-3, the J call TRBJ2-2; 7 nucleotides match TRBD1. CDR1 is SGHNT, CDR2 YENEEA, per germline. The V gene end was trimmed by 5 bases and the J gene end by 4 bases; junction bases not matched to a gene: 7. The length of the CDR3 is 15 residues. CDR3 region: CASSTHTGVTGELFF. CDR3 DNA: TGTGCCAGCAGCACTCACACAGGGGTCACCGGGGAGCTGTTTTTT.

This clone was detected only a few times. The genes are TRBV9 and TRBJ2-3; D uncertain. This CDR3 region has 12 residues. Germline lookup yields CDR1 SGDLS and CDR2 YYNGEE. Trimming stripped 2 bases from V and 6 bases from J, with 7 bases between. The CDR3 protein is CASSVHGDTQYF. CDR3 sequence (DNA): TGTGCCAGCAGCGTCCACGGGGATACGCAGTATTTT.

This clone was seen only a few times. The chain has TRBV27 and TRBJ1-1, with TRBD1 matching 9 bases. Trimming took 5 bases from V and 3 from J; bases not matched to a gene: 7. Germline V CDR1 and CDR2: MNHEY, SMNVEV (reference sequence). CDR3 length equals 15 residues. This CDR3 is CASSPGTGRDTEAFF. The CDR3 DNA reads TGTGCCAGCAGTCCTGGGACAGGGAGGGACACTGAAGCTTTCTTT.

This clone appeared a few times. The chain uses TRBV29-1 and TRBJ1-2; D ambiguous. The CDR3 sequence is 10 residues long. CDR1 and CDR2 from the germline V gene are SQVTM and ANQGSEA. Between the trimmed V and J ends, which lost 5 bases and 6 bases, there was a span of 7 bases. For the CDR3, the DNA is TGCAGCGTTCTGCAGGATGGCTACACCTTC. This codes for CSVLQDGYTF.

The rearrangement links TRBV5-4 to TRBJ2-5, with no clear D. V gave up 1 base and J gave up 5 bases, with 12 bases separating them. The germline CDR1 and CDR2 sequences are SGHNT and YYREEE (reference sequence). The CDR3 sequence is 14 residues long. As DNA, the CDR3 is TGTGCCAGCAGCTTGAGCAAGACCCGCGAGACCCAGTACTTC. This gives the protein CASSLSKTRETQYF.

The chain couples TRBV9 to TRBJ1-1; D remains unclear. There are 15 residues in the CDR3. The germline V gene has CDR1 SGDLS and CDR2 YYNGEE. Trimming pared 3 bases from V and 0 bases from J, leaving 12 bases between. The DNA for the CDR3 is TGTGCCAGCAGCGCAACTGGGTTCATGAACACTGAAGCTTTCTTT. It is translated as CASSATGFMNTEAFF.